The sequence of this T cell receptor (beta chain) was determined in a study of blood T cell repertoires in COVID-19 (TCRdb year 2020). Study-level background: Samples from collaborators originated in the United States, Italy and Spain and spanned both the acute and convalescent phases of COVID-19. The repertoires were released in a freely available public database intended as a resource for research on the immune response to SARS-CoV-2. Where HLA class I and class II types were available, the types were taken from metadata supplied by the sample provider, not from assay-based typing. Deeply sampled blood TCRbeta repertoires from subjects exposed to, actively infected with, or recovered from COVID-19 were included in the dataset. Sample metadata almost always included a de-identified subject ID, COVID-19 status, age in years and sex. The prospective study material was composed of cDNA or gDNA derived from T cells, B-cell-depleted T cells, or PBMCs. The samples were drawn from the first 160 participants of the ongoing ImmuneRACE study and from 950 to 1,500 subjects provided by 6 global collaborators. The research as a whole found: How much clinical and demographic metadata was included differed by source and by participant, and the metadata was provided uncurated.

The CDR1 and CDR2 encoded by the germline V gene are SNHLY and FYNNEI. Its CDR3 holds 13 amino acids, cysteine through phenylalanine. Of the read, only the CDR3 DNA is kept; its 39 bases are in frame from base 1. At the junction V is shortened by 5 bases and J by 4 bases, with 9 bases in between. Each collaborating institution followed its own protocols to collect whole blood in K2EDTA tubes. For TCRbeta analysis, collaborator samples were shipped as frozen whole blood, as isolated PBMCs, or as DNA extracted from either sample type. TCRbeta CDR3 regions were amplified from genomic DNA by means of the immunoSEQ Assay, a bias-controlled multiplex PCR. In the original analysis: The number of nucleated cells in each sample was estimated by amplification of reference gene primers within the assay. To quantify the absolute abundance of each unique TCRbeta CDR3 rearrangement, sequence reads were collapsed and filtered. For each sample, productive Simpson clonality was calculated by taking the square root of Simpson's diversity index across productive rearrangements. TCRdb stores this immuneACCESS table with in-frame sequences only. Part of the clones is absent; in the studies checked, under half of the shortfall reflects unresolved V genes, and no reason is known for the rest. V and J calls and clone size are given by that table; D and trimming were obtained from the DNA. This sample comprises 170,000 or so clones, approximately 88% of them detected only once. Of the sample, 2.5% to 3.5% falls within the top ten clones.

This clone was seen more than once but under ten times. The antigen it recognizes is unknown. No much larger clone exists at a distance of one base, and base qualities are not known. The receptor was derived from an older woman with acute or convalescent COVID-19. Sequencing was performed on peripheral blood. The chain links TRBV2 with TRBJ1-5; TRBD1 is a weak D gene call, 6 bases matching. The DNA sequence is TGTGCCAGCAGTTCGGACAGTAATCAGCCCCAGCATTTT. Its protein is CASSSDSNQPQHF. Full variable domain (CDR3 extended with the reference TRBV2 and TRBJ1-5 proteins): EPEVTQTPSHQVTQMGQEVILRCVPISNHLYFYWYRQILGQKVEFLVSFYNNEISEKSEIFDDQFSVERPDGSNFTLKIRSTKLEDSAMYFCASSSDSNQPQHFGDGTRLSIL.